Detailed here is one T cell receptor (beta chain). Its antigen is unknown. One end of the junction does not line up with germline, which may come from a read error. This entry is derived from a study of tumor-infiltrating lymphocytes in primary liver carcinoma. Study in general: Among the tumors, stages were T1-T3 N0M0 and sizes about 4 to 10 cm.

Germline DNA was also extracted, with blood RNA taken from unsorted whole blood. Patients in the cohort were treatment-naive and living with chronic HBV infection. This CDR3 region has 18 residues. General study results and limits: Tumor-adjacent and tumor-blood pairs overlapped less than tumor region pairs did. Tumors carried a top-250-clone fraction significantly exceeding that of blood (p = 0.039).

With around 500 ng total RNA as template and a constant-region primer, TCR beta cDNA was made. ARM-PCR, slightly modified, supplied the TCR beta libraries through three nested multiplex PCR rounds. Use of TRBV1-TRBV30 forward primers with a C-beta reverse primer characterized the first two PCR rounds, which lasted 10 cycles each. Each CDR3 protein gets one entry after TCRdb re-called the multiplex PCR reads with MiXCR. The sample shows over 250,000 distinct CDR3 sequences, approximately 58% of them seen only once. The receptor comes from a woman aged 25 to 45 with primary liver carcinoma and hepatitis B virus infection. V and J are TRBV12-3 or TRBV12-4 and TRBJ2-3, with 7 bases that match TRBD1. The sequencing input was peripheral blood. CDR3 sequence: CASSSNIGTGVSTDTQSF. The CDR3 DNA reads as TGTGCCAGCAGTTCAAACATTGGAACAGGGGTATCCACAGATACGCAGTCTTTT.